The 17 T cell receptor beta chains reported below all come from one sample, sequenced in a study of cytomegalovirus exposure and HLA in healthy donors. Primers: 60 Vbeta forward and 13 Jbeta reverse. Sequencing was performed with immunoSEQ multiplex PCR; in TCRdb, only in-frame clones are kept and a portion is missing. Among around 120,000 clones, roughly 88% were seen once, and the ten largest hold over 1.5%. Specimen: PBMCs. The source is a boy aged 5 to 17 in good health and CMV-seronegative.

This chain's CDR3 is CASRQGTANTEAFF. CDR3 in DNA: TGTGCCAGCAGGCAAGGGACAGCGAACACTGAAGCTTTCTTT. This chain joins TRBV6-5 and TRBJ1-1, with 7 bases that match TRBD1. This CDR3 has 14 amino acids. Unmatched junction bases numbered 5, after V lost 6 bases and J lost 1 base. Germline V CDR1 and CDR2: MNHEY, SVGAGI.

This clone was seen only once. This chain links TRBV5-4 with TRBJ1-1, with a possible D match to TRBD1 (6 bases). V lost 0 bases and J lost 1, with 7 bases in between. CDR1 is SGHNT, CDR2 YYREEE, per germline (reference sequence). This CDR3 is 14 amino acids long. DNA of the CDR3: TGTGCCAGCAGCTTGGGACAGGAGAACACTGAAGCTTTCTTT. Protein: CASSLGQENTEAFF.

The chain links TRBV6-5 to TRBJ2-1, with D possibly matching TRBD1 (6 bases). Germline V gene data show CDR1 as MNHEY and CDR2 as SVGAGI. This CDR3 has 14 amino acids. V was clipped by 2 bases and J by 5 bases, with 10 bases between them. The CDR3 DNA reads TGTGCCAGCAGTTACGGGGGCGTCCACAATGAGCAGTTCTTC. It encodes CASSYGGVHNEQFF.

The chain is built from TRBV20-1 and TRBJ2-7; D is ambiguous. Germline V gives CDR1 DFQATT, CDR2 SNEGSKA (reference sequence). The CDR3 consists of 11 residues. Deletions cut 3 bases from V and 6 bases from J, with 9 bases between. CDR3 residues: CSARSLVEQYF. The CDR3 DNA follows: TGCAGTGCTAGGAGCCTAGTCGAGCAGTACTTC.

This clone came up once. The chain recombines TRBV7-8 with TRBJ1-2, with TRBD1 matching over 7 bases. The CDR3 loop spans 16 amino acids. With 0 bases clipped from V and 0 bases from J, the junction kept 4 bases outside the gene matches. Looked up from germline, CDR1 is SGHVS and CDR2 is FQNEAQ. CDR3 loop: CASSLAPGQTNYGYTF. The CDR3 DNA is TGTGCCAGCAGCTTAGCGCCGGGACAGACTAACTATGGCTACACCTTC. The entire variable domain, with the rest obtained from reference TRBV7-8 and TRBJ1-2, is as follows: GAGVSQSPRYKVAKRGQDVALRCDPISGHVSLFWYQQALGQGPEFLTYFQNEAQLDKSGLPSDRFFAERPEGSVSTLKIQRTQQEDSAVYLCASSLAPGQTNYGYTFGSGTRLTVV.

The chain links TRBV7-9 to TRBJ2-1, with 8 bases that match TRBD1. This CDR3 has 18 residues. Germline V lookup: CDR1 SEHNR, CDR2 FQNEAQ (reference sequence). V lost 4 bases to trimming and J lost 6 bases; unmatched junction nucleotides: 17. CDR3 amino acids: CASSSSQGAFSSVNEQFF. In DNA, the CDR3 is TGTGCCAGCAGCTCTTCCCAGGGGGCGTTCAGCAGCGTCAATGAGCAGTTCTTC. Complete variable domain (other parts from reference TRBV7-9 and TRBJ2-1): DTGVSQNPRHKITKRGQNVTFRCDPISEHNRLYWYRQTLGQGPEFLTYFQNEAQLEKSRLLSDRFSAERPKGSFSTLEIQRTEQGDSAMYLCASSSSQGAFSSVNEQFFGPGTRLTVL.

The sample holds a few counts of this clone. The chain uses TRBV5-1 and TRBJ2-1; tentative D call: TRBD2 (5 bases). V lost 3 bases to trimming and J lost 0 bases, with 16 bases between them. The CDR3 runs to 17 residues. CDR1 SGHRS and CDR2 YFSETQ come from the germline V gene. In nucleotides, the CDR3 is TGCGCCAGCAGCTCGGGGTCTACACAAAACTCCTACAATGAGCAGTTCTTC. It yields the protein CASSSGSTQNSYNEQFF.

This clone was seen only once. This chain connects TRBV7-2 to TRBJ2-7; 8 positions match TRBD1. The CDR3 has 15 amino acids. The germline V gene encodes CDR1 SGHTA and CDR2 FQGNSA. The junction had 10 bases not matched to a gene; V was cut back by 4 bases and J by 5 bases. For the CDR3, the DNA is TGTGCCAGCAGCTCACAAAGTGACAGGGGAAACGAGCAGTACTTC. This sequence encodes CASSSQSDRGNEQYF.

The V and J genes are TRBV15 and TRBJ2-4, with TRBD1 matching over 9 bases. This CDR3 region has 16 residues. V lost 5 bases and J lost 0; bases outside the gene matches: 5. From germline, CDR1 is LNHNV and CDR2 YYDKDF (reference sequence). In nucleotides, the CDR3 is TGTGCCACCAGCGGAGGGACAGGGCAAGCCAAAAACATTCAGTACTTC. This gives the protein CATSGGTGQAKNIQYF.

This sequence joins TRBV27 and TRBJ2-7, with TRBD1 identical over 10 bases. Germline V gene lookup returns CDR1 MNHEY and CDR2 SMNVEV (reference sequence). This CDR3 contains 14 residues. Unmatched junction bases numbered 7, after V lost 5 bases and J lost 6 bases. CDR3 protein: CASSAGQGVFEQYF. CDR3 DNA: TGTGCCAGCAGTGCCGGACAGGGGGTATTCGAGCAGTACTTC.

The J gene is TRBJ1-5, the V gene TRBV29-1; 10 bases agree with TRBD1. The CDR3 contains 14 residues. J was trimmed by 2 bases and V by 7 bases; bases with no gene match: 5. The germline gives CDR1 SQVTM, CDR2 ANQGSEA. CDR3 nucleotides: TGCAGCGCATCCGGGACAGGGGGCAATCAGCCCCAGCATTTT. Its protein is CSASGTGGNQPQHF.

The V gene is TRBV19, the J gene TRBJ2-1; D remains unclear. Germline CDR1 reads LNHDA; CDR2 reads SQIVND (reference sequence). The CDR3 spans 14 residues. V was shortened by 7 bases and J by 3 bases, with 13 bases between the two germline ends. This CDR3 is CASNSAGNYNEQFF. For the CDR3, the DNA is TGTGCCAGTAACTCTGCCGGTAACTACAATGAGCAGTTCTTC.

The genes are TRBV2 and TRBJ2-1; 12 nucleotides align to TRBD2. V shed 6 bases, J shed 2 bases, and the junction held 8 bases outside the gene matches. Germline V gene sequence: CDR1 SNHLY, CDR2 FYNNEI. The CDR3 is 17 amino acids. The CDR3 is CASSGTSGYLTYNEQFF. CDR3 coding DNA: TGTGCCAGCAGCGGGACTAGCGGGTATTTAACCTACAATGAGCAGTTCTTC.

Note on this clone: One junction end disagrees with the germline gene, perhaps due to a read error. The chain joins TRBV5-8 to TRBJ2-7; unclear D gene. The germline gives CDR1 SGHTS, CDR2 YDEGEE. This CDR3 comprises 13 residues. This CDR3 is CASSLETAYGQYF. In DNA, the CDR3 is TGTGCCAGCAGCTTAGAAACTGCCTACGGGCAGTACTTC.

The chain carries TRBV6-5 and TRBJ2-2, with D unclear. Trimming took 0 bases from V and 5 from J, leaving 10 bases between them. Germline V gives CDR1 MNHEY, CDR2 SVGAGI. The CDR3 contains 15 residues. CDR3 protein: CASSYSPTVTGELFF. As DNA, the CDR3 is TGTGCCAGCAGTTACTCGCCCACGGTAACCGGGGAGCTGTTTTTT.

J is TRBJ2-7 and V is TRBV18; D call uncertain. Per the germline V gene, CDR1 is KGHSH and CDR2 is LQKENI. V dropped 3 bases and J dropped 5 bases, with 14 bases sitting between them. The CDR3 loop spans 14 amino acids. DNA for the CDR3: TGTGCCAGCTCACCCGTAAACGGTGCACACGAGCAGTACTTC. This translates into CASSPVNGAHEQYF.

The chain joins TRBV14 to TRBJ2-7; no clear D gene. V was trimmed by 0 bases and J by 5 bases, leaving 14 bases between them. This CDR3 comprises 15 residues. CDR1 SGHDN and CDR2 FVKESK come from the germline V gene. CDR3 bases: TGTGCCAGCAGCCAAGATCGAATTAGATCCGACGAGCAGTACTTC. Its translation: CASSQDRIRSDEQYF.